These 28 T cell receptor beta chains share one sample of origin, sequenced in a study of T-cell reconstitution after alpha-beta-depleted transplantation in children. Preparation of the TCRbeta library involved a method that used unique molecular identifiers. TCRdb reanalysed the PCR reads using MiXCR and keeps one entry per CDR3 protein. This sample has a few hundred thousand distinct CDR3 sequences, with approximately 30% found just once. Sequencing used PBMCs, obtained before TCRalphabeta/CD19-depleted stem cell transplant. These receptors all come from a boy in the first two years of life with Wiskott-Aldrich syndrome, due to receive a stem cell transplant.

This sequence joins TRBV7-2 and TRBJ2-7, with D perhaps TRBD2 (6 bases). V shed 1 base and J shed 6 bases, with 13 bases lying between them. The CDR3 has 14 residues. Germline loops: CDR1 SGHTA, CDR2 FQGNSA. As DNA, the CDR3 is TGTGCCAGCAGCTTAGATGCTAGCGCCAGCGAGCAGTACTTC. Translated, it gives CASSLDASASEQYF. Together with reference TRBV7-2 and TRBJ2-7, the CDR3 gives the full variable domain: GAGVSQSPSNKVTEKGKDVELRCDPISGHTALYWYRQSLGQGLEFLIYFQGNSAPDKSGLPSDRFSAERTGGSVSTLTIQRTQQEDSAVYLCASSLDASASEQYFGPGTRLTVT.

The rearrangement joins TRBV7-9 to TRBJ1-2, with TRBD1 matching over 9 bases. V shed 5 bases and J 6 bases; nucleotides not matched to a gene: 10. The CDR3 consists of 15 residues. From germline, CDR1 is SEHNR and CDR2 FQNEAQ (reference sequence). The CDR3 sequence: CASSVIDRGWDGYTF. The DNA for the CDR3 is TGTGCCAGCAGCGTAATCGACAGGGGGTGGGATGGCTACACCTTC.

This rearrangement joins TRBV6-5 to TRBJ2-3, with D maybe TRBD1 (5 bases). V was cut by 0 bases and J by 2 bases, with 15 bases left in between. Germline V gene sequence: CDR1 MNHEY, CDR2 SVGAGI. The CDR3 runs to 17 residues. The CDR3 sequence: CASSYSIRGAATDTQYF. The CDR3, as DNA: TGTGCCAGCAGTTACTCGATTAGGGGCGCAGCCACAGATACGCAGTATTTT.

CDR3 loop: CASSPGTGGEETQYF. The CDR3 bases are TGCGCCAGCAGCCCGGGGACAGGGGGCGAGGAGACCCAGTACTTC. This chain joins TRBV5-1 and TRBJ2-5; the match to TRBD1 covers 12 bases. Looked up from germline, CDR1 is SGHRS and CDR2 is YFSETQ. V lost 4 bases, J lost 5 bases, and 6 bases stayed unmatched. The CDR3 totals 15 residues.

V usage is TRBV20-1 and J usage is TRBJ2-5; the D gene is possibly TRBD1 (6 bases). CDR3 length: 15 residues. V dropped 6 bases and J dropped 2 bases, with 19 bases sitting between them. Germline loops: CDR1 DFQATT, CDR2 SNEGSKA (reference sequence). The CDR3 loop is CSAMTGRSMQETQYF. As DNA, the CDR3 is TGCAGTGCCATGACAGGCCGAAGTATGCAAGAGACCCAGTACTTC.

V gene TRBV20-1 combines with J gene TRBJ2-3; TRBD1 or TRBD2 may be the D gene (5 bases each). CDR1 is DFQATT and CDR2 is SNEGSKA in the germline V gene (reference sequence). CDR3 length equals 14 residues. V lost 1 base to trimming and J lost 2 bases, with 10 bases between them. This CDR3 is CSARVGTDTDTQYF. Here the CDR3 DNA reads TGCAGTGCTAGAGTCGGGACCGACACAGATACGCAGTATTTT.

This clonotype was detected only once. The chain carries TRBV4-1 and TRBJ1-3; D gene ambiguous. The CDR3 spans 15 residues. The germline V gene encodes CDR1 MGHRA and CDR2 YSYEKL. V dropped 0 bases and J dropped 0 bases, with 6 bases sitting between them. The CDR3 region has the DNA TGCGCCAGCAGCCAAGAAGGCAGCTCTGGAAACACCATATATTTT. Its protein is CASSQEGSSGNTIYF.

This clonotype has just one count. The rearrangement links TRBV6-1 to TRBJ2-1; 11 bases are shared with TRBD2. J lost 8 bases, V lost 6 bases, and 9 bases had no gene match. The CDR3 length is 15 residues. Germline V lookup: CDR1 MNHNS, CDR2 SASEGT. The CDR3 loop reads CASRSTSGSFHEQFF. In DNA form, the CDR3 reads TGTGCCAGCAGATCAACTAGCGGGAGCTTTCATGAGCAGTTCTTC.

This clonotype was seen only a few times. DNA of the CDR3: TGTGCCAGCAGCCAATGGGTCACCGGGGAGCTGTTTTTT. It yields the protein CASSQWVTGELFF. The chain is built from TRBV14 and TRBJ2-2; D not resolved. The V end was cut by 2 bases, the J end by 4 bases, with 5 bases between. Germline V lookup: CDR1 SGHDN, CDR2 FVKESK. The CDR3 consists of 13 residues.

Here the CDR3 reads CASSLVGPKSSPLHF. CDR3 sequence (DNA): TGTGCCAGCAGCTTGGTGGGACCCAAGAGTTCACCCCTCCACTTT. The chain combines TRBV5-5 with TRBJ1-6, with D possibly being TRBD1 (5 bases). The CDR3 is 15 amino acids. Germline CDR1 SGHKS, CDR2 YYEKEE (reference sequence). V lost 0 bases to trimming and J lost 9 bases, with 13 bases between them.

The table lists this clonotype with a few counts. The gene calls are TRBV18 and TRBJ1-6; possible D gene TRBD1, 6 bases. The V gene lost 2 bases and the J gene lost 9 bases, with 14 bases spanning the gap. Germline-derived CDR1 and CDR2 are KGHSH and LQKENI. The CDR3 consists of 15 residues. CDR3 loop: CASSPYKGVGSPLHF. CDR3 DNA sequence: TGTGCCAGCTCACCATACAAGGGGGTGGGTTCACCCCTCCACTTT.

CDR3 coding DNA: TGTGCCATCAGTCCTGGGATACGGAAGACAGATACGCAGTATTTT. Protein sequence: CAISPGIRKTDTQYF. The rearrangement uses TRBV10-3 and TRBJ2-3; D gene unclear. Germline V gene sequence: CDR1 ENHRY, CDR2 SYGVKD. The V end was cut by 5 bases, the J end by 3 bases, with 15 bases between. The CDR3 covers 15 residues.

The sample holds a few counts of this clonotype. The chain is built from TRBV28 and TRBJ1-2; unclear D gene. Germline V gene lookup returns CDR1 MDHEN and CDR2 SYDVKM. The CDR3 covers 15 residues. Deletions cut 1 base from V and 0 bases from J, with 9 bases between. CDR3 loop: CASSLLVRTNYGYTF. As DNA, the CDR3 is TGTGCCAGCAGTTTATTGGTCCGTACTAACTATGGCTACACCTTC.

The V and J genes are TRBV14 and TRBJ2-1; D possibly corresponds to TRBD2 (6 bases). CDR1 SGHDN and CDR2 FVKESK come from the germline V gene. This CDR3 region has 14 residues. Trimming shortened V by 4 bases and J by 3 bases, and 10 bases separated the two germline ends. The CDR3 DNA reads TGTGCCAGCAGCCGGGGACTCCACTACAATGAGCAGTTCTTC. Amino acid sequence: CASSRGLHYNEQFF.

This clonotype has only a few counts. The rearrangement links TRBV28 to TRBJ2-7; D is uncertain. CDR3 length equals 15 residues. CDR1 is MDHEN, CDR2 SYDVKM, per germline. Trimming pared 3 bases from V and 3 bases from J, leaving 15 bases between. The CDR3 region is CASSLVWAANYEQYF. In nucleotides, the CDR3 is TGTGCCAGCAGTTTGGTTTGGGCAGCGAACTACGAGCAGTACTTC.

This clonotype came up a few times. One junction end disagrees with the germline gene, perhaps due to a read error. The chain employs TRBV5-1 and TRBJ2-7; 11 bases map to TRBD2. Per the germline V gene, CDR1 is SGHRS and CDR2 is YFSETQ. The length of the CDR3 is 15 residues. CDR3 DNA: TGTGCCAGCAGTTTAGCGGGAGGGCCCTCCTACGAGCAGTACTTC. Amino acids: CASSLAGGPSYEQYF. Filled out from reference TRBV5-1 and TRBJ2-7, the complete variable domain reads KAGVTQTPRYLIKTRGQQVTLSCSPISGHRSVSWYQQTPGQGLQFLFEYFSETQRNKGNFPGRFSGRQFSNSRSEMNVSTLELGDSALYLCASSLAGGPSYEQYFGPGTRLTVT.

In this sample, this clonotype turned up a few times. The chain carries TRBV20-1 and TRBJ1-3, with TRBD1 matching over 10 bases. CDR3 length equals 11 residues. Germline V gene data show CDR1 as DFQATT and CDR2 as SNEGSKA (reference sequence). V lost 8 bases and J lost 7; bases outside the gene matches: 2. CDR3 nucleotide sequence: TGCAGTTCGGACAGGGGGAACACCATATATTTT. Protein sequence: CSSDRGNTIYF.

This chain uses TRBV20-1 with TRBJ1-2, with D possibly matching TRBD1 (6 bases). There are 11 residues in the CDR3. Germline-derived CDR1 and CDR2 are DFQATT and SNEGSKA (reference sequence). For the CDR3, the DNA is TGCAGCGCTCCGGGGGCCGGCGGCTACACCTTC. Protein: CSAPGAGGYTF.

The chain couples TRBV20-1 to TRBJ2-7; 8 nucleotides agree with TRBD1. Germline V gene data show CDR1 as DFQATT and CDR2 as SNEGSKA (reference sequence). The CDR3 has 14 amino acids. The junction had 7 bases not matched to a gene; V was cut back by 6 bases and J by 0 bases. CDR3 sequence reads: CSAEGQEFSYEQYF. Here the CDR3 DNA reads TGCAGTGCGGAGGGACAGGAGTTCTCCTACGAGCAGTACTTC.

The chain links TRBV28 to TRBJ2-3; no definite D call. The germline V gene encodes CDR1 MDHEN and CDR2 SYDVKM. CDR3 length equals 12 residues. V lost 4 bases to trimming and J lost 5 bases, with 7 bases between them. CDR3 coding DNA: TGTGCCAGCAGTTCCATTGTAGATACGCAGTATTTT. This translates into CASSSIVDTQYF.

The chain carries TRBV12-3 or TRBV12-4 and TRBJ2-5; TRBD2 aligns across 11 bases. The CDR3 is made up of 15 amino acids. J lost 5 bases, V lost 6 bases, and 8 bases had no gene match. Here the CDR3 reads CASSQLAGAGETQYF. CDR3 nucleotide sequence: TGTGCCAGCAGCCAACTAGCGGGAGCTGGGGAGACCCAGTACTTC.

This clonotype has at least ten counts. V and J are TRBV5-6 and TRBJ2-3; 15 positions agree with TRBD2. The CDR3 consists of 15 residues. Unmatched junction bases numbered 2, after V lost 4 bases and J lost 5 bases. Germline V lookup: CDR1 SGHDT, CDR2 YYEEEE. As DNA, the CDR3 is TGTGCCAGCAGCCCGGGACTAGCGGGAGGAGATACGCAGTATTTT. Translation gives CASSPGLAGGDTQYF.

The chain employs TRBV6-6 and TRBJ2-7, with D possibly matching TRBD1 (6 bases). With 3 bases removed from V and 6 bases from J, the gap between germline ends came to 12 bases. The germline V gene has CDR1 MNHNY and CDR2 SVGAGI (reference sequence). The CDR3 spans 13 residues. Here the CDR3 DNA reads TGTGCCAGCAGTTATCTCCCGGACAGCGAGCAGTACTTC. Its protein is CASSYLPDSEQYF.

This clonotype was detected a few times. The chain carries TRBV25-1 and TRBJ2-2, with 7 bases identical to TRBD1. The V gene end was trimmed by 6 bases and the J gene end by 2 bases; junction bases not matched to a gene: 12. Germline-derived CDR1 and CDR2 are MGHDK and SYGVNS. This CDR3 has 17 residues. DNA of the CDR3: TGTGCCAGCAGCGCCTGGGTGGGACAGAGTAACACCGGGGAGCTGTTTTTT. This codes for CASSAWVGQSNTGELFF.

This chain links TRBV7-2 with TRBJ2-1; no reliable D call. Trimming shortened V by 5 bases and J by 2 bases, and 10 bases separated the two germline ends. The length of the CDR3 is 14 residues. Germline assignment: CDR1 SGHTA and CDR2 FQGNSA. The CDR3 DNA reads TGTGCCAGCAGCCCTCATGGTACCTACAATGAGCAGTTCTTC. Translating gives CASSPHGTYNEQFF.

The V call is TRBV5-1, the J call TRBJ2-5, with unresolved D. Germline V lookup: CDR1 SGHRS, CDR2 YFSETQ. V lost 0 bases, J lost 7 bases, and 10 bases lay in between. The CDR3 runs to 13 residues. The CDR3 is CASSLDRTPTQYF. Written as DNA, the CDR3 is TGCGCCAGCAGCTTGGATCGGACCCCGACCCAGTACTTC. Looking up the rest from reference TRBV5-1 and TRBJ2-5 gives the full variable domain: KAGVTQTPRYLIKTRGQQVTLSCSPISGHRSVSWYQQTPGQGLQFLFEYFSETQRNKGNFPGRFSGRQFSNSRSEMNVSTLELGDSALYLCASSLDRTPTQYFGPGTRLLVL.

The chain couples TRBV12-3 or TRBV12-4 to TRBJ2-1; TRBD2 aligns across 12 bases. The CDR3 extends over 16 amino acids. Trimming removed 5 bases from V and 8 bases from J; junction bases left unmatched: 10. The CDR3 here is CASSPPTSGSGYEQFF. In DNA form, the CDR3 reads TGTGCCAGCAGTCCGCCGACTAGCGGGAGTGGGTATGAGCAGTTCTTC.

This clonotype has just a few counts. The V gene is TRBV4-1, the J gene TRBJ2-7; 10 nucleotides agree with TRBD2. This CDR3 has 15 amino acids. In germline, CDR1 is MGHRA, CDR2 YSYEKL. The V and J ends lost 4 bases and 3 bases, in that order; junction bases with no gene match: 6. The CDR3 DNA reads TGCGCCAGCAGCCCAGGGACTAGCGTTGACTACGAGCAGTACTTC. Its translation: CASSPGTSVDYEQYF.